This is a list of T cell receptor beta chains from one sample in a study of OX40 agonist ivuxolimab in advanced cancers. Clones were sequenced by immunoSEQ multiplex PCR, and TCRdb holds only the in-frame ones, with some missing. This table has some 70,000 clones, 87% appearing once. The sequenced sample was CD4+ or CD8+ T cells sorted from blood, obtained in a trial of the OX40 agonist ivuxolimab. The receptors come from an adult with an advanced solid tumor such as melanoma, head and neck, liver or kidney cancer. Both conserved end residues are part of each CDR3. Fields, in order: D gene, J gene, V gene, clone size, CDR3 protein, CDR3 DNA. A D gene is named only where the DNA matches it firmly. Rows may omit the clone size; those that give it use once, few, many or a size class.

D: TRBD1; J: TRBJ2-2; V: TRBV28; size: .; CDR3: CATQGTGATTGELFF; DNA: TGTGCCACTCAGGGTACAGGGGCCACCACCGGGGAGCTGTTTTTT
D: TRBD1; J: TRBJ1-3; V: TRBV7-9; size: .; CDR3: CASINLGGQGVLGNTIYF; DNA: TGTGCCAGCATCAACCTCGGGGGACAGGGGGTCTTAGGAAACACCATATATTTT
D: TRBD1; J: TRBJ1-5; V: TRBV27; size: .; CDR3: CASRTGGWSNQPQHF; DNA: TGTGCCAGCAGAACAGGGGGCTGGAGCAATCAGCCCCAGCATTTT
D: .; J: TRBJ2-2; V: TRBV28; size: .; CDR3: CASSLRQYTGELFF; DNA: TGTGCCAGCAGTTTGCGTCAGTACACCGGGGAGCTGTTTTTT
D: .; J: TRBJ1-2; V: TRBV19; size: .; CDR3: CAAGTNYGYTF; DNA: TGTGCGGCAGGGACTAACTATGGCTACACCTTC
D: .; J: TRBJ2-1; V: TRBV7-8; size: once; CDR3: CASSQSSYNEQFF; DNA: TGTGCCAGCAGCCAGAGCTCCTACAATGAGCAGTTCTTC
D: .; J: TRBJ2-1; V: TRBV7-7; size: once; CDR3: CASSQGAWGPGLNEQFF; DNA: TGTGCCAGCAGCCAAGGGGCCTGGGGGCCGGGACTCAATGAGCAGTTCTTC
D: TRBD2; J: TRBJ2-1; V: TRBV10-1; size: once; CDR3: CARAPKREGKNEQFF; DNA: TGCGCCAGAGCACCAAAGCGGGAGGGAAAGAATGAGCAGTTCTTC
D: .; J: TRBJ2-5; V: TRBV7-7; size: .; CDR3: CASSLTGEQETQYF; DNA: TGTGCTAGCAGCTTGACCGGGGAACAAGAGACCCAGTACTTC
D: .; J: TRBJ1-4; V: TRBV28; size: .; CDR3: CATSTGHNEKLFF; DNA: TGTGCCACCTCCACGGGGCACAATGAAAAACTGTTTTTT
D: .; J: TRBJ1-2; V: TRBV28; size: once; CDR3: CASSTGLNYGYTF; DNA: TGTGCCAGCAGCACCGGACTTAACTATGGCTACACCTTC
D: .; J: TRBJ2-5; V: TRBV21-1; size: .; CDR3: CAGKDRDGKGETQYF; DNA: TGTGCCGGAAAGGACAGGGATGGGAAAGGAGAGACCCAGTACTTC
D: .; J: TRBJ2-1; V: TRBV4-1; size: .; CDR3: CASSRASHSSYNEQFF; DNA: TGCGCCAGCAGCCGGGCTAGCCATTCCTCCTACAATGAGCAGTTCTTC
D: .; J: TRBJ2-5; V: TRBV18; size: .; CDR3: CASSPPKETQYF; DNA: TGTGCCAGCTCACCACCGAAGGAGACCCAGTACTTC
D: TRBD1; J: TRBJ1-1; V: TRBV2; size: .; CDR3: CASRPTGPTEAFF; DNA: TGTGCCAGCAGACCGACAGGGCCCACTGAAGCTTTCTTT
D: TRBD1; J: TRBJ1-4; V: TRBV10-3; size: .; CDR3: CAISDRDRGNEKLFF; DNA: TGTGCCATCAGTGACCGAGACAGGGGAAATGAAAAACTGTTTTTT